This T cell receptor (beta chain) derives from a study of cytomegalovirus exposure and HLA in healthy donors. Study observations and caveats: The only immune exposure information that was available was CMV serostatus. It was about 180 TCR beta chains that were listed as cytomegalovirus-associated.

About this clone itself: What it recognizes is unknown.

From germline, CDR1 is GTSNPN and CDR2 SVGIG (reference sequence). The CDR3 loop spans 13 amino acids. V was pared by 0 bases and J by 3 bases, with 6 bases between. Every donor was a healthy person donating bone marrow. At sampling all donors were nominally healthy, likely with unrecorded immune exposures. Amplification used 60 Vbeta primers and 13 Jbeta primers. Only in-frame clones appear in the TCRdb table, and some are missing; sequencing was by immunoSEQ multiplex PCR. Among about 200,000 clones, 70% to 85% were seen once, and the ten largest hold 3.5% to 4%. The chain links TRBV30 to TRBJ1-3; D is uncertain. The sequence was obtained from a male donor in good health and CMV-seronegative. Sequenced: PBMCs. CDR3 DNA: TGTGCCTGGAGTGTACTGGTTGGAAACACCATATATTTT. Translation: CAWSVLVGNTIYF. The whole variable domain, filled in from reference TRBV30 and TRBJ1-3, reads SQTIHQWPATLVQPVGSPLSLECTVEGTSNPNLYWYRQAAGRGLQLLFYSVGIGQISSEVPQNLSASRPQDRQFILSSKKLLLSDSGFYLCAWSVLVGNTIYFGEGSWLTVV.